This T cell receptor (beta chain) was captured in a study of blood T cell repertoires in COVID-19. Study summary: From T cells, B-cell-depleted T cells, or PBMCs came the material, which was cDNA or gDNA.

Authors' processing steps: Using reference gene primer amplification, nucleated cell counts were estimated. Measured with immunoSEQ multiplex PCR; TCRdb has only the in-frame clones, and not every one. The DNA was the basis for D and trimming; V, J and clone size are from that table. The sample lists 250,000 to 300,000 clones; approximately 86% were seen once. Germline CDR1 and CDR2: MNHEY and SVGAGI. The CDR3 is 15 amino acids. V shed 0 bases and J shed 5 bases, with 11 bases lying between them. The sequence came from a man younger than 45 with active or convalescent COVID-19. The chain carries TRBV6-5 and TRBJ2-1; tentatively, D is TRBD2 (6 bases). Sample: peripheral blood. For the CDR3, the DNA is TGTGCCAGCAGTTACTCACTAGCCCGAAACAATGAGCAGTTCTTC. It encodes CASSYSLARNNEQFF.